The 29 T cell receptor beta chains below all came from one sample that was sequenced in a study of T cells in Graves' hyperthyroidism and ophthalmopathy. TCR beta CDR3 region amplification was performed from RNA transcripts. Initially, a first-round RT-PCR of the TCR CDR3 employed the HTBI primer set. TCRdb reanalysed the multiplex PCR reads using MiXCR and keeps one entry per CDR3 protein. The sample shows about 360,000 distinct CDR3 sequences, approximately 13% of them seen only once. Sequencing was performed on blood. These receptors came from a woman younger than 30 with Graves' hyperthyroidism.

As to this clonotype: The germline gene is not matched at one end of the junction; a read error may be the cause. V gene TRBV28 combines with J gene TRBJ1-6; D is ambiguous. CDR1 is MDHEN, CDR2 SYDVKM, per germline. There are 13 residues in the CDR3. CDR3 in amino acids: CANSPYQESPLHF. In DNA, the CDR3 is TGTGCCAACAGTCCCTACCAAGAGTCACCCCTCCACTTT.

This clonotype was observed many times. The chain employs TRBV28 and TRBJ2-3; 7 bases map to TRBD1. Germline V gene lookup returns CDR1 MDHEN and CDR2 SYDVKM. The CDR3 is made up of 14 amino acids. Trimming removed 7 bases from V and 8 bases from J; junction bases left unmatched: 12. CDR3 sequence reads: CASTSTGSSFTQYF. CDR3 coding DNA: TGTGCCAGCACCTCGACAGGGTCGTCATTTACGCAGTATTTT.

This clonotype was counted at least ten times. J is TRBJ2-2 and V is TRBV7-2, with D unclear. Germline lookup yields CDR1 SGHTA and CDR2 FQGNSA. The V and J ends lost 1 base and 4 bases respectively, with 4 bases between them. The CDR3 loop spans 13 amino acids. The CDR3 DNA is TGTGCCAGCAGCTTAGATCCCACCGGGGAGCTGTTTTTT. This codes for CASSLDPTGELFF.

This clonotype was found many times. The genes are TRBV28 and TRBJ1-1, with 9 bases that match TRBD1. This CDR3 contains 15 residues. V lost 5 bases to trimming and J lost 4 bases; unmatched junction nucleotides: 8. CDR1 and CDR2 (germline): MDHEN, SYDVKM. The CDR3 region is CASSLDRGRGTEAFF. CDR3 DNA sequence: TGTGCCAGCAGTCTAGACAGGGGGAGGGGCACTGAAGCTTTCTTT.

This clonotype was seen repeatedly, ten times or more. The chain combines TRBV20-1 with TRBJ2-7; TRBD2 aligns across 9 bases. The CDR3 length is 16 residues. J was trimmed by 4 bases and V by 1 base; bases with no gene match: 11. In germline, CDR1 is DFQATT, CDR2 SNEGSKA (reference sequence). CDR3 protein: CSARVGREGRGYEQYF. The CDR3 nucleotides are TGCAGTGCTAGAGTTGGGCGGGAGGGCCGGGGATACGAGCAGTACTTC.

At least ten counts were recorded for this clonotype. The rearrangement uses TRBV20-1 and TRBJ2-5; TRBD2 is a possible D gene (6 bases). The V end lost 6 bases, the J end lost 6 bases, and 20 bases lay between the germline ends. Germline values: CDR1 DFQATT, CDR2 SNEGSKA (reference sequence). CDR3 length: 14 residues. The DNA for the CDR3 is TGCAGTGCCACACTCCGGACTATTCAACAGACCCAGTACTTC. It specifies CSATLRTIQQTQYF.

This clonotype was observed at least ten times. The CDR3 spells CASSPPGWDYGYTF. The CDR3 coding sequence is TGTGCCAGCAGCCCACCGGGATGGGACTATGGCTACACCTTC. The genes are TRBV6-2 or TRBV6-3 and TRBJ1-2; D unresolved. The CDR3 runs to 14 residues. V was clipped by 6 bases and J by 3 bases, with 14 bases between them. CDR1 and CDR2 (germline): MNHEY, SVGEGT.

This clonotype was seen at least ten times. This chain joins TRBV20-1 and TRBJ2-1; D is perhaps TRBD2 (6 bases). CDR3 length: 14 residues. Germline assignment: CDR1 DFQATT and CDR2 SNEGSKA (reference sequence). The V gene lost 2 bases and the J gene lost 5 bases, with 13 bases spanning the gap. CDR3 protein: CSARNRDWDNEQFF. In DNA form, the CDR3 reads TGCAGTGCTAGAAACCGGGACTGGGACAATGAGCAGTTCTTC.

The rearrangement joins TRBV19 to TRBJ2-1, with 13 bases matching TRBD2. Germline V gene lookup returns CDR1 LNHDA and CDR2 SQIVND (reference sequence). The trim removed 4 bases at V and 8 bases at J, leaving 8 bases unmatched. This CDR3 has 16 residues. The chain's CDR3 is CASSKTSGRAPDEQFF. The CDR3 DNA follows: TGTGCCAGTAGTAAAACTAGCGGGAGGGCCCCTGATGAGCAGTTCTTC.

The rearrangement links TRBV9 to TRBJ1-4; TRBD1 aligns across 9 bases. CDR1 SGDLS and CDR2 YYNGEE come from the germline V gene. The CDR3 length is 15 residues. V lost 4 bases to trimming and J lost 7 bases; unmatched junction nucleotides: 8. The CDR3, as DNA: TGTGCCAGCAGCCCCCGGGACAGGGTATTTGAAAAACTGTTTTTT. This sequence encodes CASSPRDRVFEKLFF.

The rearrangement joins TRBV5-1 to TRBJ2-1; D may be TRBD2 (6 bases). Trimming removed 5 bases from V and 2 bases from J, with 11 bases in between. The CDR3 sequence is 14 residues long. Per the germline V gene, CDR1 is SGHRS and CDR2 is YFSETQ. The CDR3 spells CASSEAGPYNEQFF. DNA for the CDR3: TGCGCCAGCAGTGAAGCGGGTCCCTACAATGAGCAGTTCTTC.

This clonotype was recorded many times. CDR3 sequence: CASSQNRAKNIQYF. In DNA, the CDR3 is TGTGCCAGCAGCCAAAACAGGGCCAAAAACATTCAGTACTTC. This chain uses TRBV3-1 with TRBJ2-4, with a tentative D call TRBD1 (5 bases). The V end lost 2 bases, the J end lost 1 base, and 6 bases lay between the germline ends. Germline values: CDR1 LGHDT, CDR2 YNNKEL (reference sequence). The CDR3 has 14 amino acids.

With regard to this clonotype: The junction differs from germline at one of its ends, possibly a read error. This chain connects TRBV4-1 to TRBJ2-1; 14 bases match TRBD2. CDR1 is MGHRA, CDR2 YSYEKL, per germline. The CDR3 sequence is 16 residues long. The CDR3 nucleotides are TGCGCCAGCAGCCTCAGTCCGACTAGCGGGAGGGCCCCATCCGTCTTC. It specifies CASSLSPTSGRAPSVF.

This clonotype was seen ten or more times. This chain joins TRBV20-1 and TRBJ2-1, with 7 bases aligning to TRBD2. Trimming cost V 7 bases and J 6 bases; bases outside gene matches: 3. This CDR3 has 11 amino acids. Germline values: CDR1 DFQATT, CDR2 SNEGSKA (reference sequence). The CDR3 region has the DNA TGCAGTGAAATAGCGGGCAATGAGCAGTTCTTC. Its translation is CSEIAGNEQFF.

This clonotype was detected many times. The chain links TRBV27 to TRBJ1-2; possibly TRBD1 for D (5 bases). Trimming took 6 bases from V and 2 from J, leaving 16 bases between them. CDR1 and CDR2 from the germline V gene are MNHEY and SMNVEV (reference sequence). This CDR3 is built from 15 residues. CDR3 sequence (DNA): TGTGCCAGCAGCCCGGCGGGGGGTGGAAACTATGGCTACACCTTC. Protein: CASSPAGGGNYGYTF.

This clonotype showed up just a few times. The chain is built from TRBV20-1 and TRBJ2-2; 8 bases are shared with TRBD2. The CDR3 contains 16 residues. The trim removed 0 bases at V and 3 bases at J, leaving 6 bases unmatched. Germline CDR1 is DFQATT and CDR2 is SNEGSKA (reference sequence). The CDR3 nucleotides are TGCAGTGCTAGAGATCGGAGCGGGAGCGACACCGGGGAGCTGTTTTTT. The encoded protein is CSARDRSGSDTGELFF.

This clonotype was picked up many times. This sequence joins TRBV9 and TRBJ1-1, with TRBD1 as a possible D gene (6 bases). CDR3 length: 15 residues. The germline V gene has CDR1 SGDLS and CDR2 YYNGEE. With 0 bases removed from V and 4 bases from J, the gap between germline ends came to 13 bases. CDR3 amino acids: CASSVDWGGGTEAFF. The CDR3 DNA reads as TGTGCCAGCAGCGTAGATTGGGGGGGCGGCACTGAAGCTTTCTTT.

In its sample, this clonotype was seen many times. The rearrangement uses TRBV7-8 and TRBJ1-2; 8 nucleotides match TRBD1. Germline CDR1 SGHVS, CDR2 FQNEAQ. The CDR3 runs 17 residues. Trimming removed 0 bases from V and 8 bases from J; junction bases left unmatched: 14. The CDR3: CASSLAARGQGLFGYTF. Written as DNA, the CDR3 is TGTGCCAGCAGCTTAGCCGCCCGAGGACAGGGCTTATTCGGCTACACCTTC.

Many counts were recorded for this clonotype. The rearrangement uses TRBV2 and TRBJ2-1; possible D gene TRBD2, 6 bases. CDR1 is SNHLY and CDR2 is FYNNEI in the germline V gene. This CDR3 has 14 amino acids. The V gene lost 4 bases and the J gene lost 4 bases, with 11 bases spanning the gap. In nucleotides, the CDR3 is TGTGCCAGCAGTGCCGGGAGTGGATACAATGAGCAGTTCTTC. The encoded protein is CASSAGSGYNEQFF.

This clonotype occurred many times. The CDR3 DNA reads as TGTGCCAGCAGCCTAAGCAACAGGGCGGGCGGCTACACCTTC. This gives the protein CASSLSNRAGGYTF. V and J are TRBV7-9 and TRBJ1-2; tentative D call: TRBD1 (6 bases). Germline V lookup: CDR1 SEHNR, CDR2 FQNEAQ (reference sequence). The length of the CDR3 is 14 residues. V lost 5 bases to trimming and J lost 8 bases, with 18 bases between them.

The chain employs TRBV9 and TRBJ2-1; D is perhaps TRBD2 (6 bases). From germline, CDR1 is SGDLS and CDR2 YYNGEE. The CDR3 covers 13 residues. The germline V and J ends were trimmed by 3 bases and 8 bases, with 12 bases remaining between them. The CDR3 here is CASSGGVLDEQFF. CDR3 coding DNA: TGTGCCAGCAGCGGGGGGGTCTTGGATGAGCAGTTCTTC.

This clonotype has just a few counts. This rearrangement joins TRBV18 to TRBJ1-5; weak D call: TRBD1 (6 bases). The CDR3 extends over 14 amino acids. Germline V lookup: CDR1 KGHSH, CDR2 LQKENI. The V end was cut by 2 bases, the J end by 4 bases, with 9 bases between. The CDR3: CASSPNRDNQPQHF. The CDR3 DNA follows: TGTGCCAGCTCACCAAACAGGGATAATCAGCCCCAGCATTTT.

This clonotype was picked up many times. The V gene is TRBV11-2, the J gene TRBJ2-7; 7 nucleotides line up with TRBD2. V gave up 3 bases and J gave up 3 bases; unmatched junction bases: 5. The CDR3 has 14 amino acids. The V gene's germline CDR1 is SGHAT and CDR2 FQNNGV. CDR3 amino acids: CASSFLAVSYEQYF. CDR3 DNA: TGTGCCAGCAGCTTCCTAGCGGTTAGCTACGAGCAGTACTTC.

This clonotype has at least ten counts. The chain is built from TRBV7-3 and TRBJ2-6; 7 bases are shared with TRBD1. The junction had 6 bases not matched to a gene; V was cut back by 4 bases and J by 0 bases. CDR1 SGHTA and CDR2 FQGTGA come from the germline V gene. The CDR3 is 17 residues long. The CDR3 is CASSSTGRVSGANVLTF. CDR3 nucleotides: TGTGCCAGCAGCTCGACAGGGCGGGTCTCTGGGGCCAACGTCCTGACTTTC.

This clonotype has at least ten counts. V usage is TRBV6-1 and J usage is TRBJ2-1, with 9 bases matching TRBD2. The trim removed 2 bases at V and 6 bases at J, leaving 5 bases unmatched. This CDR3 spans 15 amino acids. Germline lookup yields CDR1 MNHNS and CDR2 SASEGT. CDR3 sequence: CASSEQAGGVNEQFF. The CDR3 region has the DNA TGTGCCAGCAGTGAACAAGCGGGAGGCGTCAATGAGCAGTTCTTC.

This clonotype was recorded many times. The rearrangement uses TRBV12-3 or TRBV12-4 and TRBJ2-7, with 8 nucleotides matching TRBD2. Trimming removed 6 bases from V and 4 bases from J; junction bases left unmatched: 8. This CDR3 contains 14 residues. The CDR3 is CASRLGRAGYEQYF. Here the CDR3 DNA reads TGTGCCAGCAGGCTCGGGAGGGCCGGGTACGAGCAGTACTTC.

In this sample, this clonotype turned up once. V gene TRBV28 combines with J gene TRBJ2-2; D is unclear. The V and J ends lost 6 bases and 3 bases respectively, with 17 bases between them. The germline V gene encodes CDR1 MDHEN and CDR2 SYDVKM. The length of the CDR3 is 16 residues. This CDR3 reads CASSMWLGEYTGELFF. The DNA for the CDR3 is TGTGCCAGCAGCATGTGGCTGGGCGAGTACACCGGGGAGCTGTTTTTT.

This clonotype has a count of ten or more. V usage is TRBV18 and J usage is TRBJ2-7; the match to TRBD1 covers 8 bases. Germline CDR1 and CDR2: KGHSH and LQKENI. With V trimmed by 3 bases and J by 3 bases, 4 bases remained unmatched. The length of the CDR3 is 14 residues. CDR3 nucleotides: TGTGCCAGCTCACCGGGACAGGTTTTCTACGAGCAGTACTTC. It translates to CASSPGQVFYEQYF.

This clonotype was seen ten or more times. This CDR3 is CASSPLPNQPQHF. DNA for the CDR3: TGTGCCAGCAGCCCGCTCCCCAATCAGCCCCAGCATTTT. The chain joins TRBV5-5 to TRBJ1-5; D is ambiguous. Trimming took off 4 bases at V and 3 bases at J, with 8 bases between the two ends. This CDR3 is 13 amino acids long. Germline V gene lookup returns CDR1 SGHKS and CDR2 YYEKEE (reference sequence).